The 21 T cell receptor beta chains below come from one sample, sequenced in a study of blood T cells in healthy people across ages. Primers used in a second PCR of roughly 6 to 11 cycles were a sample-barcoded 5' primer and a J-beta primer mix. From the 5' RACE reads, TCRdb called clonotypes with MiXCR, one entry per CDR3 protein. The sample records about 1.7 million distinct CDR3 sequences, roughly 28% being singletons. The sequencing input was blood. These receptors all stem from a woman aged 25 to 39 in good health.

This clonotype was observed a few times. In nucleotides, the CDR3 is TGTGCCAGCAGTGAGTTTTCACCCCTCCACTTT. Protein product: CASSEFSPLHF. The chain is built from TRBV6-1 and TRBJ1-6; D gene uncertain. V was shortened by 3 bases and J by 9 bases, with 3 bases between the two germline ends. The CDR3 sequence is 11 residues long. The V gene's germline CDR1 is MNHNS and CDR2 SASEGT.

The table lists this clonotype with many counts. The chain uses TRBV29-1 and TRBJ1-2, with TRBD1 as a possible D gene (5 bases). The V and J ends lost 6 bases and 8 bases respectively, with 22 bases between them. The CDR3 is made up of 14 amino acids. Germline lookup yields CDR1 SQVTM and CDR2 ANQGSEA. The CDR3 spells CSVGPRGSEFGYTF. For the CDR3, the DNA is TGCAGCGTCGGCCCCCGGGGGTCCGAGTTCGGCTACACCTTC.

This clonotype was recorded at least ten times. The chain employs TRBV20-1 and TRBJ2-5, with 12 bases matching TRBD2. This CDR3 is built from 16 residues. J lost 2 bases, V lost 5 bases, and 9 bases had no gene match. Germline V CDR1 and CDR2: DFQATT, SNEGSKA (reference sequence). Here the CDR3 DNA reads TGCAGTGCTCCCCTACCTAGCGGGAGGGTACAAGAGACCCAGTACTTC. Translated: CSAPLPSGRVQETQYF.

This sequence joins TRBV19 and TRBJ2-1; 11 nucleotides match TRBD2. The trim removed 4 bases at V and 2 bases at J, leaving 7 bases unmatched. CDR1 and CDR2 from the germline V gene are LNHDA and SQIVND (reference sequence). CDR3 length: 17 residues. CDR3 DNA sequence: TGTGCCAGTAGTACCCTTCGACTAGCGGGGCCCTACAATGAGCAGTTCTTC. Encoded protein: CASSTLRLAGPYNEQFF.

This clonotype was counted only a few times. The CDR3 DNA follows: TGCAGTGCTAGGGCAAGACAGGGCCCCACAGATACGCAGTATTTT. It specifies CSARARQGPTDTQYF. V and J are TRBV20-1 and TRBJ2-3; 7 bases fit TRBD1. CDR3 length: 15 residues. Germline V CDR1 and CDR2: DFQATT, SNEGSKA (reference sequence). With 3 bases clipped from V and 2 bases from J, the junction kept 8 bases outside the gene matches.

The chain couples TRBV12-3 or TRBV12-4 to TRBJ2-1; 10 bases map to TRBD2. V was pared by 4 bases and J by 8 bases, with 11 bases of the junction left unmatched. The CDR3 contains 16 residues. Here the CDR3 reads CASSWASGSGIDEQFF. As DNA, the CDR3 is TGTGCCAGCAGTTGGGCTAGCGGGAGCGGTATTGATGAGCAGTTCTTC.

J is TRBJ2-7 and V is TRBV27, with TRBD1 matching over 10 bases. This CDR3 is built from 15 residues. V gave up 5 bases and J gave up 6 bases; unmatched junction bases: 10. The germline CDR1 and CDR2 sequences are MNHEY and SMNVEV (reference sequence). The CDR3 spells CASSHSRDRGREQYF. CDR3 DNA: TGTGCCAGCAGTCACTCCCGGGACAGGGGTCGCGAGCAGTACTTC.

This clonotype was seen more than once but under ten times. The CDR3 sequence is CASSLTGYGDEQYF. CDR3 sequence (DNA): TGTGCCAGCAGCTTGACAGGGTACGGCGACGAGCAGTACTTC. This rearrangement joins TRBV7-2 to TRBJ2-7, with 7 bases aligning to TRBD1. The germline V gene encodes CDR1 SGHTA and CDR2 FQGNSA. V lost 3 bases and J lost 5; bases outside the gene matches: 7. The CDR3 is 14 amino acids.

This clonotype was recorded many times. The chain combines TRBV12-3 or TRBV12-4 with TRBJ1-5; D may be TRBD1 (5 bases). This CDR3 has 13 residues. The V and J ends lost 2 bases and 5 bases respectively, with 7 bases between them. CDR3 coding DNA: TGTGCCAGCAGTTTATGGGGGGATCAGCCCCAGCATTTT. Amino acids: CASSLWGDQPQHF.

The chain carries TRBV15 and TRBJ1-1, with D hard to call. V lost 5 bases and J 5 bases, leaving 18 bases between the germline ends. This CDR3 is 15 amino acids long. Germline CDR1 reads LNHNV; CDR2 reads YYDKDF (reference sequence). DNA of the CDR3: TGTGCCACCAGCGAAGACATCTCAGAATGGACTGAAGCTTTCTTT. Its protein product is CATSEDISEWTEAFF.

This chain joins TRBV7-2 and TRBJ1-1; D call uncertain. The V gene's germline CDR1 is SGHTA and CDR2 FQGNSA. This CDR3 is built from 14 residues. Deletions cut 2 bases from V and 7 bases from J, with 14 bases between. CDR3 nucleotide sequence: TGTGCCAGCAGCTTACCCTCCGGATCGGATGAAGCTTTCTTT. Translating it yields CASSLPSGSDEAFF. Looking up the rest from reference TRBV7-2 and TRBJ1-1 gives the full variable domain: GAGVSQSPSNKVTEKGKDVELRCDPISGHTALYWYRQSLGQGLEFLIYFQGNSAPDKSGLPSDRFSAERTGGSVSTLTIQRTQQEDSAVYLCASSLPSGSDEAFFGQGTRLTVV.

This clonotype was seen a few times. The J gene is TRBJ2-3, the V gene TRBV18; D is ambiguous. Per germline, CDR1 KGHSH and CDR2 LQKENI. With 3 bases removed from V and 5 bases from J, the gap between germline ends came to 24 bases. The CDR3 has 18 amino acids. The CDR3 reads CASSPPGSLGTYRDTQYF. The CDR3 coding sequence is TGTGCCAGCTCACCCCCCGGTTCCCTCGGTACCTATCGAGATACGCAGTATTTT.

This rearrangement joins TRBV4-1 to TRBJ1-4, with D unresolved. V dropped 0 bases and J dropped 3 bases, with 11 bases sitting between them. The CDR3 totals 16 residues. Germline V gene lookup returns CDR1 MGHRA and CDR2 YSYEKL. The CDR3 loop is CASSQDFERANEKLFF. In nucleotides, the CDR3 is TGCGCCAGCAGCCAAGATTTCGAGAGGGCTAATGAAAAACTGTTTTTT.

The chain carries TRBV20-1 and TRBJ2-7, with unresolved D. V shed 0 bases and J shed 2 bases, with 14 bases lying between them. The germline V gene has CDR1 DFQATT and CDR2 SNEGSKA (reference sequence). The CDR3 contains 15 residues. This CDR3 reads CSARDRIGRPYEQYF. The CDR3 nucleotides read TGCAGTGCTAGAGATAGAATTGGTCGCCCCTACGAGCAGTACTTC.

The rearrangement uses TRBV20-1 and TRBJ2-1; D might be TRBD1 (5 bases). Germline lookup yields CDR1 DFQATT and CDR2 SNEGSKA (reference sequence). This CDR3 is built from 14 residues. Trimming took 0 bases from V and 6 from J, leaving 12 bases between them. The CDR3 reads CSARDLARGNEQFF. DNA for the CDR3: TGCAGTGCTAGAGATCTCGCTAGGGGCAATGAGCAGTTCTTC.

This clonotype was counted many times. The V and J genes are TRBV5-1 and TRBJ2-3; 10 bases match TRBD1. The CDR3 runs to 16 residues. Germline V gives CDR1 SGHRS, CDR2 YFSETQ. With V trimmed by 4 bases and J by 2 bases, 7 bases remained unmatched. CDR3 sequence reads: CASSGRDRGFTDTQYF. The CDR3 nucleotides are TGCGCCAGCAGCGGTCGGGACAGGGGTTTCACAGATACGCAGTATTTT.

This clonotype was counted at least ten times. The genes are TRBV12-3 or TRBV12-4 and TRBJ1-2; D not resolved. Trimming took off 0 bases at V and 1 base at J, with 12 bases between the two ends. This CDR3 comprises 16 residues. The CDR3 loop is CASSLASTLINYGYTF. CDR3 in DNA: TGTGCCAGCAGTTTAGCGTCGACCCTAATTAACTATGGCTACACCTTC.

The chain recombines TRBV18 with TRBJ1-2; 10 positions match TRBD1. In germline, CDR1 is KGHSH, CDR2 LQKENI. The CDR3 is 15 amino acids. The V segment lost 1 base and the J segment 8 bases; nucleotides outside the gene matches: 7. The CDR3 region has the DNA TGTGCCAGCTCACCACGGGACAGGGGTGACGGGGGCTACACCTTC. This gives the protein CASSPRDRGDGGYTF.

This clonotype was picked up many times. The V and J genes are TRBV5-6 and TRBJ2-5, with D possibly matching TRBD1 (8 bases). The CDR3 spans 14 residues. Per germline, CDR1 SGHDT and CDR2 YYEEEE. V was shortened by 2 bases and J by 3 bases, with 11 bases between the two germline ends. Written as DNA, the CDR3 is TGTGCCAGCAGCTTACAGGGGGGGAAAGAGACCCAGTACTTC. Protein product: CASSLQGGKETQYF.

This clonotype appeared a few times. The rearrangement links TRBV28 to TRBJ2-1, with 7 positions matching TRBD1. The tail of the sequence fits TRBJ2-7 better, so the J call may be wrong. The CDR3 length is 13 residues. Germline CDR1 is MDHEN and CDR2 is SYDVKM. The CDR3 DNA sequence: TGTGCCAGCAGTTTAACAGGGGTGACCGAGCAGTACTTC. It specifies CASSLTGVTEQYF.

The CDR3, as DNA: TGTGCCAGCCGTAGACAGGGAACCGTTTACGAGCAGTACTTC. This codes for CASRRQGTVYEQYF. V usage is TRBV3-1 and J usage is TRBJ2-7, with 7 bases fitting TRBD1. Per germline, CDR1 LGHDT and CDR2 YNNKEL (reference sequence). This CDR3 spans 14 amino acids. V lost 8 bases, J lost 4 bases, and 11 bases stayed unmatched.